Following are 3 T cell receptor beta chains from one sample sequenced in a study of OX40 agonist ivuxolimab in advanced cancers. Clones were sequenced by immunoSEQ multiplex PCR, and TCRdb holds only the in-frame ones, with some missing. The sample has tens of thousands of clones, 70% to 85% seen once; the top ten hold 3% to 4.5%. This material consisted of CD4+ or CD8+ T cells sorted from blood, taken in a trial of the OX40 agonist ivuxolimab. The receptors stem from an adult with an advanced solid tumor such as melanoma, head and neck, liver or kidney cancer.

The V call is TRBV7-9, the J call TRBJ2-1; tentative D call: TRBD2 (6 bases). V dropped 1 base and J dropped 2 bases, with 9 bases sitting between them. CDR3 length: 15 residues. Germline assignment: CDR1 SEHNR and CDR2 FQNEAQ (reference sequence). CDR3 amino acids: CASSLDSGAYNEQFF. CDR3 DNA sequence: TGTGCCAGCAGCTTAGATAGCGGTGCCTACAATGAGCAGTTCTTC.

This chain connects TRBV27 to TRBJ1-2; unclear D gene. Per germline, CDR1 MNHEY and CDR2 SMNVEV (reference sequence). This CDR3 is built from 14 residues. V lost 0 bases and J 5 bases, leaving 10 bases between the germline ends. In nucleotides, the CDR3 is TGTGCCAGCAGTTTATCGGCGTCGGGGTATGGCTACACCTTC. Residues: CASSLSASGYGYTF.

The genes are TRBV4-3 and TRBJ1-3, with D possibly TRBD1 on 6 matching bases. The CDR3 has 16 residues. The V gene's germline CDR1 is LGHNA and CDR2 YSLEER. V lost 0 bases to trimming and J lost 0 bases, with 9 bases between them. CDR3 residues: CASSQDEGGSGNTIYF. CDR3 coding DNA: TGCGCCAGCAGCCAAGATGAAGGGGGCTCTGGAAACACCATATATTTT.